The rows below give T cell receptor beta chains drawn from one sample of a study of blood T cell repertoires in COVID-19. Libraries were prepared by immunoSEQ multiplex PCR; TCRdb keeps only in-frame clonotypes and omits some of them. The sample carries 250,000 to 350,000 clones, about 90% recorded once. The sample was peripheral blood. These receptors originate from a man aged 18 to 35 with active or convalescent COVID-19. The CDR3 runs from the conserved cysteine through the conserved F or W. Each record gives: J gene, clone size, CDR3 length, D gene, V gene, CDR3 protein, CDR3 DNA. The D gene is left open where the match is weak. Not all rows give a size; the values are once, few, many and, for expanded clones, a class.

j_call: TRBJ2-1
clone_size: -
cdr3_length: 15
d_call: TRBD2
v_call: TRBV7-8
cdr3_aa: CASSFVLLAGGWQFF
cdr3_nt: TGTGCCAGCAGCTTTGTCCTACTAGCGGGAGGCTGGCAGTTCTTC

j_call: TRBJ1-1
clone_size: -
cdr3_length: 10
d_call: -
v_call: TRBV2
cdr3_aa: CASSTRGAFF
cdr3_nt: TGTGCCAGCAGTACCCGAGGAGCTTTCTTT

j_call: TRBJ2-2
clone_size: -
cdr3_length: 13
d_call: -
v_call: TRBV5-1
cdr3_aa: CAIRQRNTGELFF
cdr3_nt: TGCGCCATCAGACAGAGGAACACCGGGGAGCTGTTTTTT

j_call: TRBJ1-2
clone_size: -
cdr3_length: 16
d_call: TRBD1
v_call: TRBV7-9
cdr3_aa: CASSLGTTGVGYGYTF
cdr3_nt: TGTGCCAGCAGCTTAGGTACGACAGGGGTTGGATATGGCTACACCTTC

j_call: TRBJ1-4
clone_size: -
cdr3_length: 14
d_call: TRBD1
v_call: TRBV7-9
cdr3_aa: CASSPQGAGEKLFF
cdr3_nt: TGTGCCAGCAGCCCTCAGGGGGCGGGAGAAAAACTGTTTTTT

j_call: TRBJ1-4
clone_size: once
cdr3_length: 14
d_call: -
v_call: TRBV5-1
cdr3_aa: CASSSTDRNEKLFF
cdr3_nt: TGCGCCAGCAGCTCGACAGATAGGAATGAAAAACTGTTTTTT

j_call: TRBJ2-1
clone_size: -
cdr3_length: 15
d_call: TRBD2
v_call: TRBV11-2
cdr3_aa: CASSSTGRLDNEQFF
cdr3_nt: TGTGCCAGCAGCTCCACCGGGAGGCTTGACAATGAGCAGTTCTTC

j_call: TRBJ2-1
clone_size: -
cdr3_length: 15
d_call: TRBD2
v_call: TRBV27
cdr3_aa: CASSLPTSGLNEQFF
cdr3_nt: TGTGCCAGCAGTTTACCGACTAGCGGTCTTAATGAGCAGTTCTTC

j_call: TRBJ1-1
clone_size: -
cdr3_length: 12
d_call: TRBD1
v_call: TRBV6-5
cdr3_aa: CASWDRPFWAFF
cdr3_nt: TGTGCCAGCTGGGACAGGCCTTTCTGGGCTTTCTTT

j_call: TRBJ2-5
clone_size: -
cdr3_length: 18
d_call: TRBD2
v_call: TRBV7-9
cdr3_aa: CASSLPPRTSGGEETQYF
cdr3_nt: TGTGCCAGCAGCCTCCCCCCCCGGACTAGCGGGGGGGAAGAGACCCAGTACTTC

j_call: TRBJ1-1
clone_size: once
cdr3_length: 16
d_call: TRBD1
v_call: TRBV29-1
cdr3_aa: CSVDEPGTGSNTEAFF
cdr3_nt: TGCAGCGTTGACGAACCCGGGACAGGGTCGAACACTGAAGCTTTCTTT

j_call: TRBJ2-6
clone_size: -
cdr3_length: 14
d_call: -
v_call: TRBV2
cdr3_aa: CASKAGSGANVLTF
cdr3_nt: TGTGCCAGCAAGGCAGGTTCTGGGGCCAACGTCCTGACTTTC

j_call: TRBJ2-7
clone_size: -
cdr3_length: 15
d_call: -
v_call: TRBV28
cdr3_aa: CASSSINTDSYEQYF
cdr3_nt: TGTGCCAGCAGTTCGATAAATACGGACAGCTACGAGCAGTACTTC

j_call: TRBJ2-7
clone_size: once
cdr3_length: 13
d_call: -
v_call: TRBV6-5
cdr3_aa: CASRVGISYEQYF
cdr3_nt: TGTGCCAGCAGGGTGGGCATCTCCTACGAGCAGTACTTC

j_call: TRBJ1-4
clone_size: once
cdr3_length: 18
d_call: TRBD1
v_call: TRBV28
cdr3_aa: CASSPPGTGGPTNEKLFF
cdr3_nt: TGTGCCAGCAGTCCCCCCGGGACAGGGGGCCCAACTAATGAAAAACTGTTTTTT

j_call: TRBJ2-4
clone_size: -
cdr3_length: 14
d_call: -
v_call: TRBV2
cdr3_aa: CASSEHGVGNIQYF
cdr3_nt: TGTGCCAGCAGTGAACACGGGGTGGGGAACATTCAGTACTTC

j_call: TRBJ2-3
clone_size: -
cdr3_length: 17
d_call: TRBD1
v_call: TRBV5-1
cdr3_aa: CASSLPGTGYTADTQYF
cdr3_nt: TGCGCCAGCAGCCTACCCGGGACAGGGTACACCGCGGATACGCAGTATTTT

j_call: TRBJ2-1
clone_size: -
cdr3_length: 15
d_call: TRBD1
v_call: TRBV7-9
cdr3_aa: CASSEDRGPYNEQFF
cdr3_nt: TGTGCCAGCAGCGAGGACAGGGGGCCCTACAATGAGCAGTTCTTC

j_call: TRBJ2-7
clone_size: -
cdr3_length: 15
d_call: TRBD2
v_call: TRBV5-8
cdr3_aa: CASSSLAGAGDEQYF
cdr3_nt: TGTGCCAGCAGCTCGCTAGCGGGAGCGGGTGACGAGCAGTACTTC

j_call: TRBJ2-7
clone_size: -
cdr3_length: 15
d_call: TRBD2
v_call: TRBV3-1/TRBV3-2
cdr3_aa: CASSHTGTTQRQQYF
cdr3_nt: TGTGCCAGCAGCCACACCGGGACTACCCAGCGCCAGCAGTACTTC

j_call: TRBJ2-1
clone_size: -
cdr3_length: 14
d_call: -
v_call: TRBV29-1
cdr3_aa: CSVDLGRGADEQFF
cdr3_nt: TGCAGCGTCGACCTTGGCCGGGGTGCGGATGAGCAGTTCTTC

j_call: TRBJ2-6
clone_size: -
cdr3_length: 16
d_call: TRBD1
v_call: TRBV7-9
cdr3_aa: CASGQGGLSGANVLTF
cdr3_nt: TGTGCCAGCGGACAGGGCGGGTTATCTGGGGCCAACGTCCTGACTTTC

j_call: TRBJ2-6
clone_size: once
cdr3_length: 14
d_call: TRBD1
v_call: TRBV19
cdr3_aa: CASSRTGDLKVLTF
cdr3_nt: TGTGCCAGTAGTAGGACAGGGGACCTTAAAGTCCTGACTTTC

j_call: TRBJ1-2
clone_size: -
cdr3_length: 16
d_call: -
v_call: TRBV7-9
cdr3_aa: CASRPGRDSPTYGYTF
cdr3_nt: TGTGCCAGCAGACCCGGCCGGGATAGTCCTACCTATGGCTACACCTTC

j_call: TRBJ1-6
clone_size: -
cdr3_length: 13
d_call: -
v_call: TRBV18
cdr3_aa: CASSPDRNSPLHF
cdr3_nt: TGTGCCAGCTCACCGGACAGAAATTCACCCCTCCACTTT

j_call: TRBJ2-1
clone_size: -
cdr3_length: 15
d_call: TRBD1
v_call: TRBV6-2/TRBV6-3
cdr3_aa: CASSPDRVSYNEQFF
cdr3_nt: TGTGCCAGCAGTCCCGACAGGGTCTCCTACAATGAGCAGTTCTTC

j_call: TRBJ2-7
clone_size: -
cdr3_length: 13
d_call: -
v_call: TRBV7-3
cdr3_aa: CASSPNGGYEQYF
cdr3_nt: TGTGCCAGCAGCCCCAACGGGGGCTACGAGCAGTACTTC

j_call: TRBJ1-5
clone_size: -
cdr3_length: 15
d_call: TRBD1
v_call: TRBV19
cdr3_aa: CASSMDSRGNQPQHF
cdr3_nt: TGTGCCAGTAGTATGGATTCCAGGGGGAATCAGCCCCAGCATTTT

j_call: TRBJ1-1
clone_size: -
cdr3_length: 15
d_call: -
v_call: TRBV7-2
cdr3_aa: CASRLTILRNTEAFF
cdr3_nt: TGTGCCAGCAGGTTAACTATTCTGAGGAACACTGAAGCTTTCTTT

j_call: TRBJ1-1
clone_size: -
cdr3_length: 16
d_call: -
v_call: TRBV5-1
cdr3_aa: CASSGEPYDLNTEAFF
cdr3_nt: TGCGCCAGCAGCGGAGAGCCCTATGATCTGAACACTGAAGCTTTCTTT

j_call: TRBJ2-1
clone_size: -
cdr3_length: 12
d_call: TRBD2
v_call: TRBV2
cdr3_aa: CAKRGAGAEQFF
cdr3_nt: TGTGCCAAGCGGGGGGCCGGGGCTGAGCAGTTCTTC

j_call: TRBJ1-6
clone_size: few
cdr3_length: 19
d_call: TRBD1
v_call: TRBV5-1
cdr3_aa: CASSLDGWLGTGRDSPLHF
cdr3_nt: TGCGCCAGCAGCTTGGACGGATGGCTGGGGACAGGGCGGGATTCACCCCTCCACTTT

j_call: TRBJ2-3
clone_size: -
cdr3_length: 17
d_call: TRBD2
v_call: TRBV28
cdr3_aa: CASSTRLALTFTDTQYF
cdr3_nt: TGTGCCAGCAGTACGAGACTAGCGCTAACATTCACAGATACGCAGTATTTT

j_call: TRBJ2-5
clone_size: once
cdr3_length: 16
d_call: TRBD1
v_call: TRBV9
cdr3_aa: CASSRLPDRVQETQYF
cdr3_nt: TGTGCCAGCAGCAGACTACCGGACAGGGTGCAAGAGACCCAGTACTTC

j_call: TRBJ2-2
clone_size: once
cdr3_length: 16
d_call: TRBD2
v_call: TRBV20-1
cdr3_aa: CSASFLAGDPTGELFF
cdr3_nt: TGCAGTGCTAGTTTTCTAGCGGGGGACCCCACCGGGGAGCTGTTTTTT

j_call: TRBJ1-1
clone_size: -
cdr3_length: 13
d_call: -
v_call: TRBV19
cdr3_aa: CASSISGSTEAFF
cdr3_nt: TGTGCCAGTAGTATCTCTGGGAGCACTGAAGCTTTCTTT

j_call: TRBJ1-2
clone_size: -
cdr3_length: 13
d_call: -
v_call: TRBV14
cdr3_aa: CASSQGANYGYTF
cdr3_nt: TGTGCCAGCAGCCAGGGAGCTAACTATGGCTACACCTTC

j_call: TRBJ1-1
clone_size: -
cdr3_length: 17
d_call: TRBD1
v_call: TRBV9
cdr3_aa: CASSTGGGGLMNTEAFF
cdr3_nt: TGTGCCAGCAGCACAGGGGGAGGGGGCCTAATGAACACTGAAGCTTTCTTT

j_call: TRBJ1-2
clone_size: -
cdr3_length: 15
d_call: -
v_call: TRBV9
cdr3_aa: CASSVDSGLVYGYTF
cdr3_nt: TGTGCCAGCAGCGTAGATTCGGGACTTGTCTATGGCTACACCTTC

j_call: TRBJ2-3
clone_size: -
cdr3_length: 15
d_call: -
v_call: TRBV7-3
cdr3_aa: CASSLNGLLTDTQYF
cdr3_nt: TGTGCCAGCAGCTTAAACGGACTACTCACAGATACGCAGTATTTT

j_call: TRBJ2-7
clone_size: -
cdr3_length: 15
d_call: -
v_call: TRBV7-8
cdr3_aa: CASSFSTGSSYEQYF
cdr3_nt: TGTGCCAGCAGCTTTTCTACAGGTAGCTCCTACGAGCAGTACTTC

j_call: TRBJ2-1
clone_size: -
cdr3_length: 12
d_call: -
v_call: TRBV4-2
cdr3_aa: CASSQARGEQFF
cdr3_nt: TGTGCCAGCAGCCAAGCTAGAGGTGAGCAGTTCTTC

j_call: TRBJ2-3
clone_size: -
cdr3_length: 16
d_call: TRBD2
v_call: TRBV28
cdr3_aa: CASSSPLAGGLDTQYF
cdr3_nt: TGTGCCAGCAGTTCCCCACTAGCGGGGGGCCTAGATACGCAGTATTTT

j_call: TRBJ1-2
clone_size: -
cdr3_length: 16
d_call: -
v_call: TRBV21-1
cdr3_aa: CASSKKRTGYLWGYTF
cdr3_nt: TGTGCCAGCAGCAAAAAGAGGACAGGGTATTTGTGGGGCTACACCTTC

j_call: TRBJ2-1
clone_size: -
cdr3_length: 14
d_call: -
v_call: TRBV5-1
cdr3_aa: CASRLSGIYNEQFF
cdr3_nt: TGCGCCAGCAGATTATCAGGGATTTACAATGAGCAGTTCTTC

j_call: TRBJ1-4
clone_size: -
cdr3_length: 17
d_call: -
v_call: TRBV4-1
cdr3_aa: CASSQEWEGPTNEKLFF
cdr3_nt: TGCGCCAGCAGCCAAGAGTGGGAGGGACCAACTAATGAAAAACTGTTTTTT

j_call: TRBJ2-2
clone_size: -
cdr3_length: 14
d_call: -
v_call: TRBV5-1
cdr3_aa: CASSLATDTGELFF
cdr3_nt: TGCGCCAGCAGCTTGGCCACGGACACCGGGGAGCTGTTTTTT

j_call: TRBJ2-2
clone_size: -
cdr3_length: 17
d_call: TRBD2
v_call: TRBV7-6
cdr3_aa: CASSRTSGSGGAGELFF
cdr3_nt: TGTGCCAGCAGCCGGACTAGCGGGAGCGGTGGGGCCGGGGAGCTGTTTTTT

j_call: TRBJ2-3
clone_size: -
cdr3_length: 16
d_call: -
v_call: TRBV21-1
cdr3_aa: CASSKDRNRHTDTQYF
cdr3_nt: TGTGCCAGCAGCAAAGATCGGAACCGACACACAGATACGCAGTATTTT

j_call: TRBJ2-1
clone_size: -
cdr3_length: 15
d_call: TRBD2
v_call: TRBV7-2
cdr3_aa: CASSLWTSGGGEQFF
cdr3_nt: TGTGCCAGCAGCTTGTGGACTAGCGGGGGCGGTGAGCAGTTCTTC

j_call: TRBJ1-3
clone_size: -
cdr3_length: 18
d_call: -
v_call: TRBV7-9
cdr3_aa: CASSLRGSTANSGNTIYF
cdr3_nt: TGTGCCAGCAGCCTAAGGGGTTCGACAGCAAACTCTGGAAACACCATATATTTT

j_call: TRBJ1-1
clone_size: -
cdr3_length: 14
d_call: -
v_call: TRBV5-1
cdr3_aa: CASSLENMNTEAFF
cdr3_nt: TGCGCCAGCAGCTTGGAGAACATGAACACTGAAGCTTTCTTT